Listed below are T cell receptor beta chains from one sample, sequenced in a study of cytomegalovirus exposure and HLA in healthy donors. Some clones are missing from TCRdb's copy, which holds only in-frame ones; the method was immunoSEQ multiplex PCR. The sample lists 130,000 or so clones, roughly three quarters occurring once. The sequencing input was PBMCs. The receptors derive from a woman aged 18-35 years in good health and CMV-seronegative. CDR3s include the opening cysteine and the closing phenylalanine or tryptophan. D genes are given only for firm matches. Clone size is shown for a subset of rows, as once, few, many or a class of expanded clone.

CDR3 protein: CASGLADYNEQFF
CDR3 DNA: TGTGCTAGTGGTTTGGCAGACTACAATGAGCAGTTCTTC
clone size: -
J gene: TRBJ2-1
V gene: TRBV12-5
D gene: -

CDR3 protein: CAWSWGLAAANEQFF
CDR3 DNA: TGTGCCTGGAGTTGGGGACTAGCGGCTGCCAATGAGCAGTTCTTC
clone size: -
J gene: TRBJ2-1
V gene: TRBV30
D gene: TRBD2

CDR3 protein: CAWGLEVPETQYF
CDR3 DNA: TGTGCCTGGGGACTCGAGGTGCCCGAGACCCAGTACTTC
clone size: once
J gene: TRBJ2-5
V gene: TRBV30
D gene: -

CDR3 protein: CSAPPPQHF
CDR3 DNA: TGCAGTGCTCCTCCGCCCCAGCATTTT
clone size: -
J gene: TRBJ1-5
V gene: TRBV20-1
D gene: -

CDR3 protein: CASSLGSVVGEELFF
CDR3 DNA: TGTGCCAGCAGCTTAGGGTCGGTAGTGGGAGAGGAGCTGTTTTTT
clone size: -
J gene: TRBJ2-2
V gene: TRBV7-9
D gene: -

CDR3 protein: CAWSVSGELFF
CDR3 DNA: TGTGCCTGGAGTGTTAGCGGGGAGCTGTTTTTT
clone size: few
J gene: TRBJ2-2
V gene: TRBV30
D gene: -

CDR3 protein: CASSEAPGQGAAEQYF
CDR3 DNA: TGTGCCAGCAGTGAAGCGCCGGGACAGGGGGCCGCCGAGCAGTACTTC
clone size: few
J gene: TRBJ2-7
V gene: TRBV6-1
D gene: TRBD1

CDR3 protein: CASSGASPGNTIYF
CDR3 DNA: TGTGCCAGTAGTGGAGCCTCCCCTGGAAACACCATATATTTT
clone size: -
J gene: TRBJ1-3
V gene: TRBV19
D gene: -

CDR3 protein: CASSHPDRDVEKLFF
CDR3 DNA: TGCGCCAGCAGCCACCCCGACAGGGACGTAGAAAAACTGTTTTTT
clone size: -
J gene: TRBJ1-4
V gene: TRBV4-1
D gene: TRBD1

CDR3 protein: CASSPGLAGVSEQYF
CDR3 DNA: TGCGCCAGCAGCCCGGGACTAGCGGGAGTATCCGAGCAGTACTTC
clone size: -
J gene: TRBJ2-7
V gene: TRBV5-1
D gene: TRBD2

CDR3 protein: CASSQGRQGKTQYF
CDR3 DNA: TGCGCCAGCAGCCAAGGCCGACAGGGGAAGACCCAGTACTTC
clone size: -
J gene: TRBJ2-5
V gene: TRBV4-1
D gene: TRBD1

CDR3 protein: CASSSGGQGVRGYTF
CDR3 DNA: TGTGCCAGCAGTTCCGGGGGACAGGGCGTCCGTGGCTACACCTTC
clone size: -
J gene: TRBJ1-2
V gene: TRBV6-5
D gene: TRBD1

CDR3 protein: CASTPGLGSYNEQFF
CDR3 DNA: TGTGCCAGCACTCCGGGACTCGGCTCCTACAATGAGCAGTTCTTC
clone size: -
J gene: TRBJ2-1
V gene: TRBV6-6
D gene: -

CDR3 protein: CASTSSYNSPLHF
CDR3 DNA: TGTGCCAGCACCAGCTCCTATAATTCACCCCTCCACTTT
clone size: -
J gene: TRBJ1-6
V gene: TRBV28
D gene: -

CDR3 protein: CASSLARTAATNEKLFF
CDR3 DNA: TGCGCCAGCAGCCTCGCAAGGACAGCTGCAACTAATGAAAAACTGTTTTTT
clone size: -
J gene: TRBJ1-4
V gene: TRBV4-1
D gene: -

CDR3 protein: CAWSLPGESYEQFF
CDR3 DNA: TGTGCCTGGAGTTTGCCGGGTGAGTCGTATGAGCAGTTCTTC
clone size: -
J gene: TRBJ2-1
V gene: TRBV30
D gene: -

CDR3 protein: CASSLFLAGVADTQYF
CDR3 DNA: TGTGCCAGCAGTTTATTTCTAGCGGGAGTTGCAGATACGCAGTATTTT
clone size: -
J gene: TRBJ2-3
V gene: TRBV27
D gene: TRBD2

CDR3 protein: CASSLQGYQPQHF
CDR3 DNA: TGTGCCAGCAGCCTACAGGGGTATCAGCCCCAGCATTTT
clone size: once
J gene: TRBJ1-5
V gene: TRBV6-6
D gene: TRBD1

CDR3 protein: CASTSVVGGPHGYTF
CDR3 DNA: TGTGCCAGCACTTCGGTAGTGGGGGGGCCCCATGGCTACACCTTC
clone size: -
J gene: TRBJ1-2
V gene: TRBV14
D gene: -

CDR3 protein: CASSAGASLGEQFF
CDR3 DNA: TGTGCCAGCTCCGCTGGGGCGAGCCTCGGTGAGCAGTTCTTC
clone size: -
J gene: TRBJ2-1
V gene: TRBV18
D gene: -

CDR3 protein: CASSLGTRGYEQYF
CDR3 DNA: TGTGCCAGCAGCTTAGGGACTAGAGGCTACGAGCAGTACTTC
clone size: -
J gene: TRBJ2-7
V gene: TRBV13
D gene: -

CDR3 protein: CASSSDSGNEQFF
CDR3 DNA: TGTGCCAGCAGCTCTGACTCCGGTAATGAGCAGTTCTTC
clone size: -
J gene: TRBJ2-1
V gene: TRBV5-4
D gene: -

CDR3 protein: CASSDGTGLNTEAFF
CDR3 DNA: TGTGCCAGCAGTGACGGGACAGGGCTAAACACTGAAGCTTTCTTT
clone size: -
J gene: TRBJ1-1
V gene: TRBV6-1
D gene: TRBD1

CDR3 protein: CASSGGEGNEQFF
CDR3 DNA: TGTGCCAGCAGTGGGGGGGAGGGTAATGAGCAGTTCTTC
clone size: -
J gene: TRBJ2-1
V gene: TRBV6-5
D gene: TRBD2

CDR3 protein: CAARGGAEAFF
CDR3 DNA: TGTGCCGCCAGGGGAGGGGCTGAAGCTTTCTTT
clone size: -
J gene: TRBJ1-1
V gene: TRBV6-6
D gene: -

CDR3 protein: CSVGATGVEQYF
CDR3 DNA: TGCAGCGTTGGGGCTACAGGGGTCGAGCAGTACTTC
clone size: -
J gene: TRBJ2-7
V gene: TRBV29-1
D gene: TRBD1

CDR3 protein: CATLPGQGTGELFF
CDR3 DNA: TGTGCCACCCTCCCGGGACAGGGAACCGGGGAGCTGTTTTTT
clone size: -
J gene: TRBJ2-2
V gene: TRBV2
D gene: TRBD1

CDR3 protein: CASSGWTGTEAFF
CDR3 DNA: TGTGCCAGCAGCGGCTGGACAGGGACTGAAGCTTTCTTT
clone size: few
J gene: TRBJ1-1
V gene: TRBV5-4
D gene: TRBD1

CDR3 protein: CAISESTNQPQHF
CDR3 DNA: TGTGCCATCAGTGAGTCGACAAATCAGCCCCAGCATTTT
clone size: -
J gene: TRBJ1-5
V gene: TRBV10-3
D gene: -

CDR3 protein: CASSQEAAGGPINAYEQYF
CDR3 DNA: TGTGCCAGCAGCCAAGAGGCAGCGGGAGGGCCGATTAACGCCTACGAGCAGTACTTC
clone size: -
J gene: TRBJ2-7
V gene: TRBV4-2
D gene: TRBD2

CDR3 protein: CASSPAGYNEQFF
CDR3 DNA: TGTGCCAGCTCACCGGCGGGGTACAATGAGCAGTTCTTC
clone size: once
J gene: TRBJ2-1
V gene: TRBV18
D gene: -

CDR3 protein: CASSTKQGGTDTQYF
CDR3 DNA: TGCGCCAGCAGCACCAAACAGGGGGGGACAGATACGCAGTATTTT
clone size: -
J gene: TRBJ2-3
V gene: TRBV5-1
D gene: -

CDR3 protein: CASSLMALADEQYF
CDR3 DNA: TGTGCCAGCAGCTTAATGGCACTAGCGGACGAGCAGTACTTC
clone size: -
J gene: TRBJ2-7
V gene: TRBV7-2
D gene: TRBD2

CDR3 protein: CASSWGVQLFF
CDR3 DNA: TGCGCCAGCAGCTGGGGGGTCCAGCTGTTTTTT
clone size: -
J gene: TRBJ2-2
V gene: TRBV5-1
D gene: -

CDR3 protein: CASSEEFRLGDRTYEQYF
CDR3 DNA: TGTGCCAGCAGTGAAGAGTTTAGGTTGGGAGACCGAACCTACGAGCAGTACTTC
clone size: once
J gene: TRBJ2-7
V gene: TRBV6-1
D gene: -

CDR3 protein: CATSSKTIGTPNTGELFF
CDR3 DNA: TGTGCCACCAGCTCTAAGACTATCGGGACACCTAACACCGGGGAGCTGTTTTTT
clone size: -
J gene: TRBJ2-2
V gene: TRBV15
D gene: -

CDR3 protein: CASSPPTGGNTEAFF
CDR3 DNA: TGCGCCAGCAGTCCCCCGACAGGGGGAAACACTGAAGCTTTCTTT
clone size: -
J gene: TRBJ1-1
V gene: TRBV10-2
D gene: TRBD1

CDR3 protein: CASSFVSRTSGTQDEQYF
CDR3 DNA: TGCGCCAGCAGCTTTGTCTCTAGGACTAGCGGGACTCAGGACGAGCAGTACTTC
clone size: -
J gene: TRBJ2-7
V gene: TRBV5-1
D gene: TRBD2

CDR3 protein: CASSRVNTEAFF
CDR3 DNA: TGTGCCAGCAGCCGTGTGAACACTGAAGCTTTCTTT
clone size: -
J gene: TRBJ1-1
V gene: TRBV7-9
D gene: -

CDR3 protein: CAWRGHPGQETQYF
CDR3 DNA: TGTGCCTGGAGGGGGCACCCAGGCCAAGAGACCCAGTACTTC
clone size: -
J gene: TRBJ2-5
V gene: TRBV30
D gene: -

CDR3 protein: CASSLDNYSNQPQHF
CDR3 DNA: TGCGCCAGCAGCTTGGACAACTATAGCAATCAGCCCCAGCATTTT
clone size: once
J gene: TRBJ1-5
V gene: TRBV5-1
D gene: -